The 3 T cell receptor beta chains presented below share a single source sample, sequenced in a study of T cell responses to AZD1222 COVID-19 vaccine. The assay was immunoSEQ multiplex PCR, and TCRdb's table has in-frame clones only and misses some. Of under 140,000 clones in the sample, under 95% were seen once. Sample: peripheral blood, taken on day 0 of AZD1222 vaccination. The receptors come from an adult in good health.

The rearrangement uses TRBV6-5 and TRBJ1-5; TRBD1 matches 7 bases. Germline V CDR1 and CDR2: MNHEY, SVGAGI. The CDR3 covers 15 residues. Trimming removed 6 bases from V and 3 bases from J; junction bases left unmatched: 8. CDR3 sequence: CASSRDRSNNQPQHF. CDR3 bases: TGTGCCAGCAGCAGGGACAGATCCAACAATCAGCCCCAGCATTTT.

With regard to this clone: Other DNA sequences in this sample translate to the same CDR3. V usage is TRBV7-9 and J usage is TRBJ1-2; D not certain. The CDR3 is 13 amino acids. V was trimmed by 0 bases and J by 2 bases, leaving 4 bases between them. The germline V gene encodes CDR1 SEHNR and CDR2 FQNEAQ (reference sequence). The CDR3 protein is CASSLAGNYGYTF. The CDR3, as DNA: TGTGCCAGCAGCTTAGCAGGGAACTATGGCTACACCTTC.

J is TRBJ1-6 and V is TRBV7-9; weak D call: TRBD1 (6 bases). Per germline, CDR1 SEHNR and CDR2 FQNEAQ (reference sequence). Trimming took 5 bases from V and 5 from J, leaving 10 bases between them. CDR3 size: 14 residues. CDR3 sequence: CASSAGQHNSPLHF. As DNA, the CDR3 is TGTGCCAGCAGCGCAGGACAGCATAATTCACCCCTCCACTTT.